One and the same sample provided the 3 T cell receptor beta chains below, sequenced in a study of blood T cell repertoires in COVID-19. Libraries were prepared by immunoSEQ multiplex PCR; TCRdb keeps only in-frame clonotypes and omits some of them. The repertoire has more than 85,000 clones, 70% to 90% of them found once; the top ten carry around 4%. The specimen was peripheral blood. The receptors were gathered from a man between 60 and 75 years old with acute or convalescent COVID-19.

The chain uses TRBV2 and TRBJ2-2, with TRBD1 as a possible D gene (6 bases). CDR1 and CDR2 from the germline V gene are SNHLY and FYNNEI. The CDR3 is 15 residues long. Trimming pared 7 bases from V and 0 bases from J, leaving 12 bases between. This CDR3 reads CASKGHPANTGELFF. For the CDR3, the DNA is TGTGCCAGCAAGGGACATCCCGCGAACACCGGGGAGCTGTTTTTT. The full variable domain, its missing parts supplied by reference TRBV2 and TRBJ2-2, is EPEVTQTPSHQVTQMGQEVILRCVPISNHLYFYWYRQILGQKVEFLVSFYNNEISEKSEIFDDQFSVERPDGSNFTLKIRSTKLEDSAMYFCASKGHPANTGELFFGEGSRLTVL.

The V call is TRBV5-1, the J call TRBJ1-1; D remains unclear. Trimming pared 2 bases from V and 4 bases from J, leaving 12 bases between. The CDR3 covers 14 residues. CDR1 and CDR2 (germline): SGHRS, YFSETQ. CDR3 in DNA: TGCGCCAGCAGCTTCCGGGATTCGAGCACTGAAGCTTTCTTT. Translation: CASSFRDSSTEAFF.

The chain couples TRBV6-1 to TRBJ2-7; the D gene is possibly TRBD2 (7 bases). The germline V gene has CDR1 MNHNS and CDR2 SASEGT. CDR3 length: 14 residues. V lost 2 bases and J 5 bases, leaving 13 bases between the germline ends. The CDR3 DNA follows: TGTGCCAGCAGTGAAAACCCGGGGGGCAACGAGCAGTACTTC. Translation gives CASSENPGGNEQYF.